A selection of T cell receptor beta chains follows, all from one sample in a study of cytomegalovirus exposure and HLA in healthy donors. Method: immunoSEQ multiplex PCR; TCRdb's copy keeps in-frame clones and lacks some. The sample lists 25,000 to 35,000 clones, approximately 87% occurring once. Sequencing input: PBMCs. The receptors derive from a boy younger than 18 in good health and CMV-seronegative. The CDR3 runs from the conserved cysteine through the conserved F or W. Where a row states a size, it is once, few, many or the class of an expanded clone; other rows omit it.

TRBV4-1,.,CASSQGGTGSGAQYF
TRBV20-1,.,CSASIAGEQYF
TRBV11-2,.,CASRNSRLAAYEQYF
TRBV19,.,CASSKGQTLGSYNEQFF
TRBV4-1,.,CASSQEPGRAEKLFF
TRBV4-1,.,CASSLLGGGIDTQYF
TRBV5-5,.,CASSPGQGVYEQFF
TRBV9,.,CASSVVTGSNTIYF
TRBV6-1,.,CASSGGRDTGELFF
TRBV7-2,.,CASSLSLYNEQFF
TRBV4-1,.,CASRRLPTTNEKLFF
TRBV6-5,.,CASSYGGRFETQYF
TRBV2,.,CASSGSLAGITDTQYF
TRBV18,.,CASSPRDIGDYGYTF
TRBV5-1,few,CASRSDTSTDTQYF
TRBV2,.,CASSPGQGHQPQHF
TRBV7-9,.,CASSLAGEQGYEQYF
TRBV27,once,CASSFAGSYNEQFF
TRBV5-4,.,CASSLMTSGGSDTQYF
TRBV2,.,CASFLSGGAAEQYF
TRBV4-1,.,CASSRISGGLGNEQFF
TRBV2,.,CASSPDRGGTEAFF
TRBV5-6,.,CASSLGLSRPYNEQFF
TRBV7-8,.,CASSGHRDTEAFF
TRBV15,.,CATSRDRGLQPQHF
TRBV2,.,CASSHPRDRGYQETQYF
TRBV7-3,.,CASSLLPPGQGIADTQYF
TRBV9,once,CASRVGETNTEAFF
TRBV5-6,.,CASSLYTGGDYGYTF
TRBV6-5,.,CASRTSGGEQFF
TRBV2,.,CASKPGLALNEQFF
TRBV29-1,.,CSVDSQNDHANYGYTF
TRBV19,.,CATSGTSGPYEQYF
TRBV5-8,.,CASSRIVGLAGGIEQFF
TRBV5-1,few,CASSLGGRRNYGYTF
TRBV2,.,CASRGTEGSYGYTF
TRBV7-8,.,CASTRFIQGLAGGPSYEQYF
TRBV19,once,CASSRGQGGSDTQYF
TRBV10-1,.,CASESCWTSGGRNHEQYF
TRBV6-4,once,CASSPKGPDGNEQFF
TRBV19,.,CASRAGTSSYEQYF
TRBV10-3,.,CAISQRDRSSYNSPLHF